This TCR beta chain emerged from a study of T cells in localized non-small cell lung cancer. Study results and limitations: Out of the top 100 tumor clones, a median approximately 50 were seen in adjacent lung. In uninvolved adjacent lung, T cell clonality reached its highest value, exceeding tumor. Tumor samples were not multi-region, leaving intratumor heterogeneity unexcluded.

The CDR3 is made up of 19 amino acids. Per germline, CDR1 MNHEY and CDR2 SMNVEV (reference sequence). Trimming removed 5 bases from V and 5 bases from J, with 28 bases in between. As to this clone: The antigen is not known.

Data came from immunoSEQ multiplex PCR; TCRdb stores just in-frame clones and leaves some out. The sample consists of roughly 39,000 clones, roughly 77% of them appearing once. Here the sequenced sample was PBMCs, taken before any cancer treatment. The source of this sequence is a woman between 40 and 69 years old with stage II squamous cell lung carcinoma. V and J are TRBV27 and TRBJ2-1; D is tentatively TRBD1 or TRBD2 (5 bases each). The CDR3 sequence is CASSPGWASGQGAHNEQFF. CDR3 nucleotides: TGTGCCAGCAGTCCGGGGTGGGCTTCCGGACAAGGGGCCCACAATGAGCAGTTCTTC.